One sample yielded the 2 T cell receptor beta chains listed below, sequenced in a study of T-cell reconstitution after alpha-beta-depleted transplantation in children. Unique molecular identifiers were incorporated into the prepared TCRbeta library. TCRdb passed the PCR reads through MiXCR, listing each CDR3 protein once. The data contain 420,000 or so distinct CDR3 sequences, approximately 10% of them singletons. Sequenced here: PBMCs from the stem cell graft donor, sampled from the stem cell graft. The receptors were gathered from a human donor who donated a stem cell graft to a child with acute myeloid leukemia.

This clonotype was observed many times. CDR3 sequence: CASSQDWVPRPDGGAYEQYV. The CDR3 bases are TGCGCCAGCAGCCAAGATTGGGTCCCCCGTCCTGATGGGGGGGCCTACGAGCAGTACGTC. V and J are TRBV4-1 and TRBJ2-7; TRBD2 agrees at 7 bases. The ends lost 0 bases at V and 2 bases at J; junction bases unmatched: 19. Germline loops: CDR1 MGHRA, CDR2 YSYEKL. The CDR3 length is 20 residues.

The chain couples TRBV25-1 to TRBJ2-3; D is unresolved. Germline V CDR1 and CDR2: MGHDK, SYGVNS. V dropped 2 bases and J dropped 4 bases, with 13 bases sitting between them. The CDR3 is made up of 15 amino acids. This CDR3 is CASSEHFDGADTQYF. In DNA form, the CDR3 reads TGTGCCAGCAGTGAACATTTTGATGGGGCAGATACGCAGTATTTT. Variable domain in full (rest from reference TRBV25-1 and TRBJ2-3): EADIYQTPRYLVIGTGKKITLECSQTMGHDKMYWYQQDPGMELHLIHYSYGVNSTEKGDLSSESTVSRIRTEHFPLTLESARPSHTSQYLCASSEHFDGADTQYFGPGTRLTVL.